The 32 T cell receptor beta chains reported below all come from one sample, sequenced in a study of shared clonotypes between healthy human individuals. The protocol was immunoSEQ multiplex PCR, while the TCRdb copy is restricted to in-frame clones and leaves out a portion. The sample has around 1.5 million clones, 98% seen once. Sequenced sample: naive CD4+ T cells sorted from blood. The sample's subset: CD45RA+ positively selected. The receptor source for this set is a man younger than 45 in good health.

This chain's CDR3 is CAIRARSYNEQFF. The CDR3 DNA reads TGTGCCATCCGAGCGAGGTCCTACAATGAGCAGTTCTTC. The chain recombines TRBV10-3 with TRBJ2-1; D gene uncertain. Per the germline V gene, CDR1 is ENHRY and CDR2 is SYGVKD. Trimming removed 8 bases at V and 1 base at J, with 9 bases between. CDR3 length: 13 amino acids.

The rearrangement uses TRBV4-3 and TRBJ2-7, with D possibly TRBD1 on 6 matching bases. The CDR3 loop spans 15 amino acids. The germline gives CDR1 LGHNA, CDR2 YSLEER. Deletions cut 0 bases from V and 0 bases from J, with 9 bases between. CDR3 nucleotide sequence: TGCGCCAGCAGCCAAGAAACAGGGCACTCCTACGAGCAGTACTTC. This gives the protein CASSQETGHSYEQYF.

The gene calls are TRBV6-5 and TRBJ1-1, with 7 bases fitting TRBD1. Germline assignment: CDR1 MNHEY and CDR2 SVGAGI. There are 11 residues in the CDR3. Germline trimming cut 6 bases from V and 6 bases from J; bases unmatched to any gene: 1. In DNA form, the CDR3 reads TGTGCCAGCAGGGGGACAGCTGAAGCTTTCTTT. Protein product: CASRGTAEAFF.

This clone was found a few times. The gene calls are TRBV11-3 and TRBJ1-1; D is possibly TRBD1 (5 bases). The germline CDR1 and CDR2 sequences are SGHNT and YENEEA. The V end lost 1 base, the J end lost 0 bases, and 6 bases lay between the germline ends. This CDR3 has 14 residues. CDR3 DNA: TGTGCCAGCAGCTTAGCAGGGATGAACACTGAAGCTTTCTTT. It encodes CASSLAGMNTEAFF.

This chain joins TRBV7-9 and TRBJ2-5; TRBD1 aligns across 11 bases. The CDR3 has 16 residues. Losses at the gene ends were 5 bases for V and 3 bases for J; bases not matched to a gene: 8. Germline CDR1 reads SEHNR; CDR2 reads FQNEAQ (reference sequence). The CDR3: CASSARDRGIKETQYF. The DNA of the CDR3 is TGTGCCAGCAGCGCAAGGGACAGGGGGATTAAAGAGACCCAGTACTTC.

The chain couples TRBV4-1 to TRBJ1-2; 9 bases agree with TRBD1. This CDR3 contains 15 residues. V was pared by 1 base and J by 3 bases, with 3 bases of the junction left unmatched. Germline CDR1 MGHRA, CDR2 YSYEKL. The CDR3 DNA reads as TGCGCCAGCAGCCAAGTAGGGGACAGGGACTATGGCTACACCTTC. This codes for CASSQVGDRDYGYTF.

This rearrangement joins TRBV7-2 to TRBJ1-1, with a possible D match to TRBD1 (5 bases). The CDR3 sequence is 15 residues long. Trimming took off 6 bases at V and 0 bases at J, with 14 bases between the two ends. Germline V gene sequence: CDR1 SGHTA, CDR2 FQGNSA. Written as DNA, the CDR3 is TGTGCCAGCAGGTCTGGTCGGGGGATGAACACTGAAGCTTTCTTT. Protein sequence: CASRSGRGMNTEAFF.

This sequence joins TRBV19 and TRBJ2-1; 7 nucleotides agree with TRBD2. CDR3 size: 18 residues. The V gene end was trimmed by 8 bases and the J gene end by 3 bases; junction bases not matched to a gene: 19. CDR1 is LNHDA, CDR2 SQIVND, per germline (reference sequence). CDR3 bases: TGTGCCAGTTCGGCGGAGGGCCTAGCGGACTGGGGCTACAATGAGCAGTTCTTC. Translation: CASSAEGLADWGYNEQFF. Full variable domain (rest looked up from reference TRBV19 and TRBJ2-1): DGGITQSPKYLFRKEGQNVTLSCEQNLNHDAMYWYRQDPGQGLRLIYYSQIVNDFQKGDIAEGYSVSREKKESFPLTVTSAQKNPTAFYLCASSAEGLADWGYNEQFFGPGTRLTVL.

V usage is TRBV5-1 and J usage is TRBJ2-2, with 9 bases matching TRBD2. The CDR3 is 16 residues long. Looked up from germline, CDR1 is SGHRS and CDR2 is YFSETQ. Trimming cost V 4 bases and J 10 bases; bases outside gene matches: 14. The DNA of the CDR3 is TGCGCCAGCAGCCTAGGGGTAGCGGGAGAGGTCGAGGAGCTGTTTTTT. It codes for CASSLGVAGEVEELFF.

J is TRBJ2-5 and V is TRBV10-2, with D perhaps matching TRBD1 (5 bases). CDR1 WSHSY and CDR2 SAAADI come from the germline V gene. Trimming removed 7 bases at V and 5 bases at J, with 20 bases between. The CDR3 sequence is 15 residues long. CDR3 amino acids: CASNGARPILETQYF. In nucleotides, the CDR3 is TGCGCCAGCAATGGGGCTAGACCGATTTTGGAGACCCAGTACTTC.

V usage is TRBV19 and J usage is TRBJ2-3; 7 bases are shared with TRBD2. Germline CDR1 reads LNHDA; CDR2 reads SQIVND (reference sequence). J lost 5 bases, V lost 4 bases, and 9 bases had no gene match. The CDR3 extends over 15 amino acids. The CDR3, as DNA: TGTGCCAGTAGTAAGGCCCCTCGGGGGGTAGATACGCAGTATTTT. Translated: CASSKAPRGVDTQYF.

The chain is built from TRBV11-2 and TRBJ2-7, with no clear D. Germline-derived CDR1 and CDR2 are SGHAT and FQNNGV. Deletions cut 0 bases from V and 2 bases from J, with 14 bases between. The CDR3 covers 16 residues. CDR3 amino acids: CASSLESYYAAYEQYF. CDR3 coding DNA: TGTGCCAGCAGCTTAGAGTCTTATTACGCCGCCTACGAGCAGTACTTC.

V and J are TRBV14 and TRBJ2-1; unclear D gene. The CDR3 extends over 16 amino acids. Germline V gene lookup returns CDR1 SGHDN and CDR2 FVKESK. V was pared by 2 bases and J by 4 bases, with 15 bases between. CDR3: CASSQSGNLRYNEQFF. The CDR3 DNA follows: TGTGCCAGCAGCCAATCCGGAAACTTGCGGTACAATGAGCAGTTCTTC.

The V and J genes are TRBV5-1 and TRBJ2-1; perhaps TRBD2 as D (6 bases). The CDR3 spans 16 residues. Germline CDR1 SGHRS, CDR2 YFSETQ. Deletions cut 0 bases from V and 1 base from J, with 11 bases between. CDR3 sequence reads: CASSLAVAGSYNEQFF. For the CDR3, the DNA is TGCGCCAGCAGCTTGGCCGTGGCGGGATCCTACAATGAGCAGTTCTTC.

The chain carries TRBV21-1 and TRBJ1-2. TRBV21-1 is deemed a pseudogene. The CDR3 contains 13 residues. CDR3 loop: CASNGLLNYGYTF. CDR3 sequence (DNA): TGTGCCAGCAATGGGTTACTGAACTATGGCTACACCTTC.

CDR3 amino acids: CASSESVGQGTGQYF. The CDR3 region has the DNA TGCGCCAGCAGTGAGTCTGTGGGCCAGGGAACGGGACAGTACTTC. This rearrangement joins TRBV10-1 to TRBJ2-7; D possibly uses TRBD1 or TRBD2 (5 bases each). Trimming left V 0 bases short and J 10 bases short, with 19 bases between. Germline CDR1 WNHNN, CDR2 SYGVQD (reference sequence). The CDR3 extends over 15 amino acids.

Only one count was recorded for this clone. The chain links TRBV7-7 to TRBJ1-4; the match to TRBD1 covers 10 bases. V lost 5 bases to trimming and J lost 7 bases; unmatched junction nucleotides: 7. The CDR3 consists of 15 residues. Germline V gives CDR1 SSHAT, CDR2 FNYEAQ (reference sequence). CDR3 nucleotide sequence: TGTGCCAGCAGCCGACAGGGGGCGCAGGGTGAAAAACTGTTTTTT. Amino acids: CASSRQGAQGEKLFF.

The gene calls are TRBV5-1 and TRBJ2-2; D not certain. The ends were cut back, 0 bases at V and 6 bases at J, with 9 bases in the middle. Germline CDR1 is SGHRS and CDR2 is YFSETQ. This CDR3 spans 14 amino acids. Here the CDR3 DNA reads TGCGCCAGCAGCTTGGCTTGGGAAGCCGGGGAGCTGTTTTTT. It codes for CASSLAWEAGELFF.

The V call is TRBV7-2, the J call TRBJ1-1; D perhaps matches TRBD1 (6 bases). The CDR3 is made up of 16 amino acids. The V gene's germline CDR1 is SGHTA and CDR2 FQGNSA. The V end was cut by 2 bases, the J end by 4 bases, with 17 bases between. The CDR3 loop is CASSLRGLVLGTEAFF. CDR3 nucleotide sequence: TGTGCCAGCAGCTTAAGGGGGTTGGTGTTGGGCACTGAAGCTTTCTTT.

CDR3 region: CASSLVGLPYNEQFF. CDR3 sequence (DNA): TGTGCCAGCAGCTTAGTGGGCCTACCTTACAATGAGCAGTTCTTC. The chain carries TRBV7-6 and TRBJ2-1, with D unclear. Per the germline V gene, CDR1 is SGHVS and CDR2 is FNYEAQ. V was trimmed by 1 base and J by 4 bases, leaving 11 bases between them. The CDR3 is made up of 15 amino acids.

V is TRBV5-1 and J is TRBJ2-1; 10 nucleotides agree with TRBD2. The CDR3 runs 17 residues. J was trimmed by 1 base and V by 4 bases; bases with no gene match: 8. Looked up from germline, CDR1 is SGHRS and CDR2 is YFSETQ. The CDR3 nucleotides are TGCGCCAGCAGCACCTCGCCGACTAGCGGGTCCTACAATGAGCAGTTCTTC. It yields the protein CASSTSPTSGSYNEQFF.

The chain is built from TRBV18 and TRBJ1-4, with unresolved D. The CDR3 runs to 12 residues. The V end was cut by 1 base, the J end by 7 bases, with 4 bases between. Looked up from germline, CDR1 is KGHSH and CDR2 is LQKENI. CDR3 protein: CASSPRTEKLFF. CDR3 sequence (DNA): TGTGCCAGCTCACCACGGACTGAAAAACTGTTTTTT.

This clone was detected only once. The rearrangement joins TRBV5-6 to TRBJ1-3; D is ambiguous. Deletions cut 6 bases from V and 2 bases from J, with 12 bases between. CDR3 length: 14 residues. Germline V gene sequence: CDR1 SGHDT, CDR2 YYEEEE. The CDR3 DNA follows: TGTGCCAGCAATCAACTGAGAACTGGAAACACCATATATTTT. The encoded protein is CASNQLRTGNTIYF.

The chain recombines TRBV7-6 with TRBJ1-2, with 12 positions matching TRBD1. Germline V CDR1 and CDR2: SGHVS, FNYEAQ. V shed 0 bases, J shed 9 bases, and the junction held 5 bases outside the gene matches. The CDR3 length is 15 residues. The CDR3 reads CASSLAPGQGASYTF. The CDR3 DNA follows: TGTGCCAGCAGCTTAGCACCGGGACAGGGGGCCAGCTACACCTTC. The variable domain in full, completed from reference TRBV7-6 and TRBJ1-2, reads GAGVSQSPRYKVTKRGQDVALRCDPISGHVSLYWYRQALGQGPEFLTYFNYEAQQDKSGLPNDRFSAERPEGSISTLTIQRTEQRDSAMYRCASSLAPGQGASYTFGSGTRLTVV.

The V gene is TRBV4-3, the J gene TRBJ1-4; no reliable D call. The CDR3 spans 13 residues. CDR1 and CDR2 from the germline V gene are LGHNA and YSLEER. Trimming took off 1 base at V and 5 bases at J, with 5 bases between the two ends. The DNA for the CDR3 is TGCGCCAGCAGCCAAGGACGAAATGAAAAACTGTTTTTT. Translating gives CASSQGRNEKLFF.

The chain is built from TRBV2 and TRBJ2-2; 10 bases map to TRBD2. The CDR3 covers 14 residues. The V gene end was trimmed by 10 bases and the J gene end by 2 bases; junction bases not matched to a gene: 4. CDR1 SNHLY and CDR2 FYNNEI come from the germline V gene. CDR3 sequence reads: CATKREGNTGELFF. Here the CDR3 DNA reads TGTGCCACTAAGCGGGAGGGCAACACCGGGGAGCTGTTTTTT.

This CDR3 is CSARFGNEQYF. The CDR3 DNA reads as TGCAGTGCTAGATTTGGCAACGAGCAGTACTTC. The gene calls are TRBV20-1 and TRBJ2-7, with D hard to call. The germline gives CDR1 DFQATT, CDR2 SNEGSKA (reference sequence). Trimming took off 2 bases at V and 5 bases at J, with 7 bases between the two ends. The CDR3 sequence is 11 residues long.

J is TRBJ2-7 and V is TRBV14; 8 bases are shared with TRBD1. Trimming took 1 base from V and 12 from J; bases not matched to a gene: 8. Germline CDR1 and CDR2: SGHDN and FVKESK. This CDR3 contains 13 residues. This chain's CDR3 is CASSQVDRDRSYF. The DNA for the CDR3 is TGTGCCAGCAGCCAAGTGGACAGGGACAGGTCGTACTTC.

As to this clone: The sample holds other DNA sequences that translate to the same CDR3. The V gene is TRBV18, the J gene TRBJ1-2; D may be TRBD1 (5 bases). Per germline, CDR1 KGHSH and CDR2 LQKENI. V lost 2 bases and J lost 3, with 7 bases in between. CDR3 length equals 13 residues. CDR3 residues: CASSPGTDYGYTF. CDR3 nucleotides: TGTGCCAGCTCACCAGGGACTGACTATGGCTACACCTTC.

The count of this clone is one. The rearrangement links TRBV5-1 to TRBJ1-1; possibly TRBD1 for D (6 bases). The CDR3 sequence is 14 residues long. Germline CDR1 SGHRS, CDR2 YFSETQ. V lost 6 bases and J lost 4, with 16 bases in between. CDR3 sequence (DNA): TGCGCCAGCAAGGCAGGGGCGGAGAGCACTGAAGCTTTCTTT. Its protein product is CASKAGAESTEAFF.

The V call is TRBV29-1, the J call TRBJ2-5; TRBD1 aligns across 9 bases. The CDR3 has 13 amino acids. Germline V gene data show CDR1 as SQVTM and CDR2 as ANQGSEA. V lost 4 bases to trimming and J lost 5 bases; unmatched junction nucleotides: 5. The CDR3 nucleotides are TGCAGCGTTGTACAGGGGGCAGAGGAGACCCAGTACTTC. It specifies CSVVQGAEETQYF. Together with reference TRBV29-1 and TRBJ2-5, the CDR3 gives the full variable domain: SAVISQKPSRDICQRGTSLTIQCQVDSQVTMMFWYRQQPGQSLTLIATANQGSEATYESGFVIDKFPISRPNLTFSTLTVSNMSPEDSSIYLCSVVQGAEETQYFGPGTRLLVL.

The CDR3 DNA sequence: TGTGCCAGCAGCCCCTGGATCTCGGCCAACAATCAGCCCCAGCATTTT. Encoded protein: CASSPWISANNQPQHF. The rearrangement links TRBV5-6 to TRBJ1-5; D unclear. The V and J ends lost 4 bases and 3 bases respectively, with 17 bases between them. The length of the CDR3 is 16 residues. From germline, CDR1 is SGHDT and CDR2 YYEEEE.